A selection of T cell receptor beta chains follows, all from one sample in a study of blood T cell repertoires in COVID-19. Measured with immunoSEQ multiplex PCR; TCRdb has only the in-frame clones, and not every one. The data contain 300,000 to 350,000 clones, about 91% of them singletons. Material for sequencing was peripheral blood. Every receptor here comes from a man aged 30 to 45 with COVID-19, enrolled during active disease. The CDR3 runs from the conserved cysteine through the conserved F or W. A D gene is named only where the DNA matches it firmly. Clone size is given for some rows only: seen once, a few or many times, or a class if the clone is expanded.

J gene: TRBJ1-6
CDR3 length: 15
D gene: -
clone size: -
V gene: TRBV5-1
CDR3 protein: CASSAEGRSNSPLHF

J gene: TRBJ2-1
CDR3 length: 15
D gene: TRBD2
clone size: -
V gene: TRBV28
CDR3 protein: CASSPEAGGRHEQFF

J gene: TRBJ1-2
CDR3 length: 14
D gene: -
clone size: once
V gene: TRBV4-3
CDR3 protein: CASSPLGGYYGYTF

J gene: TRBJ1-6
CDR3 length: 13
D gene: -
clone size: -
V gene: TRBV2
CDR3 protein: CATRSSYNSPLHF

J gene: TRBJ1-3
CDR3 length: 15
D gene: -
clone size: once
V gene: TRBV7-2
CDR3 protein: CASSLVAGQINTIYF

J gene: TRBJ1-6
CDR3 length: 15
D gene: -
clone size: -
V gene: TRBV25-1
CDR3 protein: CASSEPGLMNSPLHF

J gene: TRBJ1-3
CDR3 length: 15
D gene: -
clone size: once
V gene: TRBV5-1
CDR3 protein: CASSPRQDGGNTIYF

J gene: TRBJ2-3
CDR3 length: 17
D gene: -
clone size: -
V gene: TRBV5-1
CDR3 protein: CASSPLGRGDNTDTQYF

J gene: TRBJ1-1
CDR3 length: 15
D gene: -
clone size: -
V gene: TRBV28
CDR3 protein: CASSADHLGDTEAFF

J gene: TRBJ1-1
CDR3 length: 14
D gene: -
clone size: -
V gene: TRBV7-2
CDR3 protein: CASSLQGINTEAFF

J gene: TRBJ1-1
CDR3 length: 15
D gene: -
clone size: -
V gene: TRBV6-2/TRBV6-3
CDR3 protein: CASSYSRTLNTEAFF

J gene: TRBJ1-2
CDR3 length: 17
D gene: -
clone size: few
V gene: TRBV7-9
CDR3 protein: CASSTRQTRTVIHGYTF

J gene: TRBJ1-2
CDR3 length: 15
D gene: TRBD1
clone size: -
V gene: TRBV5-4
CDR3 protein: CASSRGGTGVNGYTF

J gene: TRBJ2-7
CDR3 length: 14
D gene: -
clone size: -
V gene: TRBV7-9
CDR3 protein: CASSSLTEAYEQYF

J gene: TRBJ2-1
CDR3 length: 17
D gene: TRBD1
clone size: -
V gene: TRBV14
CDR3 protein: CASSPRTGLSSYNEQFF

J gene: TRBJ1-3
CDR3 length: 16
D gene: TRBD1
clone size: -
V gene: TRBV5-4
CDR3 protein: CASSSMGQGVGNTIYF

J gene: TRBJ1-6
CDR3 length: 14
D gene: -
clone size: -
V gene: TRBV30
CDR3 protein: CAWSGQGYNSPLHF

J gene: TRBJ1-3
CDR3 length: 16
D gene: TRBD1
clone size: -
V gene: TRBV28
CDR3 protein: CASSQWTGSSGNTIYF

J gene: TRBJ1-5
CDR3 length: 14
D gene: TRBD1
clone size: once
V gene: TRBV30
CDR3 protein: CAWDKNRGLGAQHF

J gene: TRBJ1-4
CDR3 length: 12
D gene: -
clone size: -
V gene: TRBV30
CDR3 protein: CAWNRRNEKLFF

J gene: TRBJ2-7
CDR3 length: 14
D gene: TRBD2
clone size: -
V gene: TRBV27
CDR3 protein: CASSPGTNPYEQYF

J gene: TRBJ1-1
CDR3 length: 17
D gene: TRBD1
clone size: -
V gene: TRBV4-2
CDR3 protein: CASSQDAQGLMNTEAFF

J gene: TRBJ1-1
CDR3 length: 14
D gene: -
clone size: -
V gene: TRBV19
CDR3 protein: CASSIDGGPTEAFF

J gene: TRBJ2-7
CDR3 length: 15
D gene: TRBD1
clone size: -
V gene: TRBV7-3
CDR3 protein: CASSLEGQGGYQQYF

J gene: TRBJ2-3
CDR3 length: 15
D gene: TRBD2
clone size: once
V gene: TRBV18
CDR3 protein: CASAVGRESTDTQYF

J gene: TRBJ1-1
CDR3 length: 15
D gene: -
clone size: once
V gene: TRBV7-9
CDR3 protein: CASSQADPRGTEAFF

J gene: TRBJ1-2
CDR3 length: 12
D gene: -
clone size: -
V gene: TRBV3-1/TRBV3-2
CDR3 protein: CASSHQEGGYTF

J gene: TRBJ2-5
CDR3 length: 15
D gene: TRBD1
clone size: -
V gene: TRBV7-3
CDR3 protein: CASSLQGVPQETQYF

J gene: TRBJ2-7
CDR3 length: 15
D gene: -
clone size: -
V gene: TRBV5-1
CDR3 protein: CASSPRTVPYYEQYF

J gene: TRBJ2-1
CDR3 length: 15
D gene: -
clone size: -
V gene: TRBV5-6
CDR3 protein: CASSWISTDNNEQFF